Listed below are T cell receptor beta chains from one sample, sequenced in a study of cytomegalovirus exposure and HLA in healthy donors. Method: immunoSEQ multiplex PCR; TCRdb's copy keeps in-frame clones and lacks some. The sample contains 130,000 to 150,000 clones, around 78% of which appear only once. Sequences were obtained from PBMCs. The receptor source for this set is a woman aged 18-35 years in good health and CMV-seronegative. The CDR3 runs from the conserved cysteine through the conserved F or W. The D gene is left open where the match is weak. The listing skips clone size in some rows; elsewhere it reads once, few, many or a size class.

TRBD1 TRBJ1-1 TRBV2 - CASRYTDRGQTEAFF TGTGCCAGCAGATACACCGACAGGGGGCAGACTGAAGCTTTCTTT
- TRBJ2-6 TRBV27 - CASSLFGTPSGANVLTF TGTGCCAGCAGTTTATTCGGGACTCCGTCTGGGGCCAACGTCCTGACTTTC
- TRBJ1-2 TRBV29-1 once CSVGGRRDNINSNYGYTF TGCAGCGTTGGGGGCCGAAGGGACAACATCAATTCTAACTATGGCTACACCTTC
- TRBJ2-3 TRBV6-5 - CASSYAGFADTQYF TGTGCCAGCAGTTACGCAGGGTTTGCAGATACGCAGTATTTT
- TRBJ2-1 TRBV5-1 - CASSLAGAASSYNEQFF TGCGCCAGCAGCTTGGCCGGTGCGGCAAGCTCCTACAATGAGCAGTTCTTC
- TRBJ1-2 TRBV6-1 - CASSDRAGMVYGYTF TGTGCCAGCAGTGACCGGGCAGGGATGGTCTATGGCTACACCTTC
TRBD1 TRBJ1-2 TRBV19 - CASRIPSGGEGHGYTF TGTGCCAGTAGAATTCCATCAGGGGGCGAAGGACATGGCTACACCTTC
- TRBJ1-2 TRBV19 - CASSIAPGGFIHGYTF TGTGCCAGTAGTATCGCCCCGGGGGGGTTTATACATGGCTACACCTTC
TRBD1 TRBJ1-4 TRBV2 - CASREGAGEKLFF TGTGCCAGCAGGGAGGGGGCCGGTGAAAAACTGTTTTTT
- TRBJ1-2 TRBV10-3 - CAIRGTKGGGYGYTF TGTGCCATCAGGGGGACAAAGGGGGGGGGCTATGGCTACACCTTC
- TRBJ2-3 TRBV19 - CASSIDRGRREPAPTVTDTQYF TGTGCCAGTAGTATAGATCGGGGAAGAAGAGAGCCCGCTCCCACCGTCACAGATACGCAGTATTTT
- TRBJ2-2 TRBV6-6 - CASSYSGQLTAGELFF TGTGCCAGCAGTTACTCTGGGCAGTTGACCGCCGGGGAGCTGTTTTTT
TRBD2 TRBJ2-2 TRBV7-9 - CASSFGRWEVTGELFF TGTGCCAGCAGCTTCGGGAGGTGGGAGGTCACCGGGGAGCTGTTTTTT
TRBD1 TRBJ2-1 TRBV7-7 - CASSSGTAGEQFF TGTGCCAGCAGCTCAGGGACAGCTGGTGAGCAGTTCTTC
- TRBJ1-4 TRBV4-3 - CASSPKTRDTYEKLFF TGCGCCAGCAGCCCGAAGACCCGGGACACCTATGAAAAACTGTTTTTT
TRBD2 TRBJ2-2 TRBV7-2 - CASSLLAGSAGELFF TGTGCCAGCAGCTTACTAGCGGGGTCGGCCGGGGAGCTGTTTTTT
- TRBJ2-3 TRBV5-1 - CASSPGRELDTQYF TGCGCCAGCAGCCCGGGACGGGAGTTGGATACGCAGTATTTT
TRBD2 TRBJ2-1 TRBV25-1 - CASSDGLAGVNEQFF TGTGCCAGCAGTGATGGACTAGCGGGAGTCAATGAGCAGTTCTTC
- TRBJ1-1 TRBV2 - CASSERGLGTEAFF TGTGCCAGCAGTGAAAGGGGCTTGGGCACTGAAGCTTTCTTT
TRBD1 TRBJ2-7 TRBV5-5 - CASSLISGQRTYEQYF TGTGCCAGCAGCTTGATTTCGGGACAGCGCACCTACGAGCAGTACTTC
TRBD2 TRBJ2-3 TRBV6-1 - CASSGAGGFQADTQYF TGTGCCAGCAGTGGAGCGGGAGGGTTTCAGGCAGATACGCAGTATTTT
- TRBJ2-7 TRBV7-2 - CASSTTSYRYEQYF TGTGCCAGCAGCACGACTAGTTATCGCTACGAGCAGTACTTC
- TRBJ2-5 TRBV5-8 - CASGRGRTTQETQYF TGTGCCAGCGGCCGGGGAAGAACCACCCAAGAGACCCAGTACTTC
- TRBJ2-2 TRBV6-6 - CASSWDTNTGELFF TGTGCCAGCAGTTGGGACACGAACACCGGGGAGCTGTTTTTT
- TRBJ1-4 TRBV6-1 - CASSEPVATTNEKLFF TGTGCCAGCAGTGAACCGGTAGCTACAACTAATGAAAAACTGTTTTTT
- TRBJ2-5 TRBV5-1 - CASSTATREQETQYF TGCGCCAGCAGCACAGCAACCCGGGAACAAGAGACCCAGTACTTC
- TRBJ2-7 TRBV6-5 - CASSYKDTGEQYF TGTGCCAGCAGTTACAAGGACACGGGCGAGCAGTACTTC
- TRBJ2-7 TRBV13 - CASSFGQFGYEQYF TGTGCCAGCAGCTTTGGGCAGTTTGGATACGAGCAGTACTTC
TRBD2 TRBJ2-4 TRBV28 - CASSVTGGNSKNIQYF TGTGCCAGCAGCGTTACGGGGGGGAACTCCAAAAACATTCAGTACTTC
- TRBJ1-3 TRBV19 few CASSPQRDIFGNTIYF TGTGCCAGTAGTCCACAACGCGACATATTTGGAAACACCATATATTTT
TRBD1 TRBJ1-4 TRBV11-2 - CASSSGTANEKLFF TGTGCCAGCAGCTCCGGGACAGCTAATGAAAAACTGTTTTTT
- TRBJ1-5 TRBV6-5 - CASREGSHHGQPQHF TGTGCCAGCAGGGAGGGATCTCACCATGGTCAGCCCCAGCATTTT
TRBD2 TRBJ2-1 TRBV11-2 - CASSLILAGGNYNEQFF TGTGCCAGCAGCTTAATCCTAGCGGGGGGGAATTACAATGAGCAGTTCTTC
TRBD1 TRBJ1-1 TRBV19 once CASSISIGTGATEAFF TGTGCCAGTAGTATAAGCATCGGGACAGGGGCCACTGAAGCTTTCTTT